The 2 T cell receptor beta chains below come from one sample, sequenced in a study of blood T cell repertoires in COVID-19 (dated by TCRdb to 2020 to 2021). The library was obtained by the immunoSEQ multiplex PCR assay. TCRdb took this table from immuneACCESS and kept in-frame rearrangements with V and J called. Such tables lack part of the clones; where checked against another copy, unresolved V genes explain under half of the gap, and the rest is unexplained. This sample has over 60,000 clones in its table, and more than 80% of those were observed once. The ten largest clones represent more than 10% of the sample. Sequencing used peripheral blood. The receptor source for this set is a man aged 50-59 years with COVID-19, enrolled during active disease.

This chain joins TRBV5-4 and TRBJ2-5; 7 bases agree with TRBD2. There are 18 residues in the CDR3. Germline values: CDR1 SGHNT, CDR2 YYREEE (reference sequence). V shed 0 bases, J shed 2 bases, and the junction held 13 bases outside the gene matches. CDR3 residues: CASSLVGGGKIGQETQYF. CDR3 DNA sequence: TGTGCCAGCAGCTTGGTGGGGGGAGGGAAGATTGGGCAAGAGACCCAGTACTTC.

This chain joins TRBV5-1 and TRBJ2-6; 8 positions match TRBD2. The V and J ends lost 4 bases and 0 bases, in that order; junction bases with no gene match: 3. CDR1 and CDR2 (germline): SGHRS, YFSETQ. The CDR3 is 16 amino acids. The chain's CDR3 is CASSTGGNSGANVLTF. The CDR3 coding sequence is TGCGCCAGCAGCACGGGAGGGAACTCTGGGGCCAACGTCCTGACTTTC.